The 27 T cell receptor beta chains presented below share a single source sample, sequenced in a study of cytomegalovirus exposure and HLA in healthy donors (dated by TCRdb to 2015 to 2018). The receptor library was made with the immunoSEQ multiplex PCR assay. For the multiplex PCR, a mixture combining 60 forward primers for TCR Vbeta segments and 13 reverse primers for TCR Jbeta segments was used. TCRdb re-hosts the immuneACCESS table, in-frame sequences only. Its copies lack some clones; in the studies checked, an unresolved V gene accounts for under half of them, and the cause for the rest is not known. This sample is represented by some 130,000 clones; about 70% of them were singletons. The ten most abundant clones make up 3% to 3.5% of the sample. The sequenced sample was PBMCs. The receptor source for this set is a man aged 35-49 years in good health and CMV-seronegative.

In DNA, the CDR3 is TGTGCCAGCAGATGGGTCGGGGGAAGAACCGGGGAGCTGTTTTTT. Amino acid sequence: CASRWVGGRTGELFF. This chain links TRBV6-1 with TRBJ2-2; TRBD2 is a possible D gene (6 bases). Deletions cut 6 bases from V and 5 bases from J, with 16 bases between. This CDR3 region has 15 residues. The germline CDR1 and CDR2 sequences are MNHNS and SASEGT.

This clone has more than one count but fewer than ten. The chain uses TRBV16 and TRBJ1-4; D remains ambiguous. This CDR3 comprises 14 residues. The germline V and J ends were trimmed by 8 bases and 11 bases, with 21 bases remaining between them. From germline, CDR1 is KGHSY and CDR2 FQNENV. Here the CDR3 reads CASGNTRTEAKLFF. The CDR3 region has the DNA TGTGCCAGCGGAAACACACGGACTGAAGCGAAACTGTTTTTT.

This chain joins TRBV28 and TRBJ2-7; 8 bases align to TRBD2. Germline CDR1 and CDR2: MDHEN and SYDVKM. The CDR3 runs to 15 residues. V trimming: 5 bases; J trimming: 2 bases; junction bases outside the gene matches: 8. CDR3 nucleotide sequence: TGTGCCAGCAGTCCTCAGGCTAGCGGGCCCTACGAGCAGTACTTC. This sequence encodes CASSPQASGPYEQYF. Combining the CDR3 with reference TRBV28 and TRBJ2-7 gives the whole variable domain DVKVTQSSRYLVKRTGEKVFLECVQDMDHENMFWYRQDPGLGLRLIYFSYDVKMKEKGDIPEGYSVSREKKERFSLILESASTNQTSMYLCASSPQASGPYEQYFGPGTRLTVT.

This chain joins TRBV6-6 and TRBJ1-6, with 12 bases identical to TRBD1. Trimming at V came to 6 bases and at J to 5 bases, leaving 5 bases not matched to a gene. The CDR3 is 16 residues long. Germline V gene lookup returns CDR1 MNHNY and CDR2 SVGAGI (reference sequence). The CDR3 is CASREGQGADNSPLHF. The CDR3 coding sequence is TGTGCCAGCAGGGAGGGACAGGGGGCGGATAATTCACCCCTCCACTTT.

The chain links TRBV7-2 to TRBJ2-7, with a tentative D call TRBD1 (5 bases). In germline, CDR1 is SGHTA, CDR2 FQGNSA. V lost 1 base, J lost 5 bases, and 12 bases lay in between. There are 14 residues in the CDR3. The CDR3 region is CASSLGQLPDEQYF. For the CDR3, the DNA is TGTGCCAGCAGCTTAGGACAGCTTCCAGACGAGCAGTACTTC.

The sample holds one count of this clone. This rearrangement joins TRBV5-4 to TRBJ1-2; D is possibly TRBD1 (6 bases). This CDR3 is 16 amino acids long. With 0 bases removed from V and 4 bases from J, the gap between germline ends came to 16 bases. CDR1 and CDR2 from the germline V gene are SGHNT and YYREEE (reference sequence). CDR3 coding DNA: TGTGCCAGCAGCTTGGCAGGGAGCACCAGGGGCTATGGCTACACCTTC. This encodes CASSLAGSTRGYGYTF.

The rearrangement links TRBV28 to TRBJ2-5; D gene unclear. The CDR3 covers 15 residues. Germline CDR1 and CDR2: MDHEN and SYDVKM. Trimming stripped 1 base from V and 1 base from J, with 10 bases between. CDR3 coding DNA: TGTGCCAGCAGTTTATTAAGCCTACTCCAAGAGACCCAGTACTTC. Encoded protein: CASSLLSLLQETQYF.

The chain uses TRBV5-6 and TRBJ2-3; TRBD1 might be the D (7 bases). This CDR3 contains 17 residues. Trimming took 1 base from V and 2 from J, leaving 17 bases between them. The germline gives CDR1 SGHDT, CDR2 YYEEEE. This CDR3 reads CASSLTGDLTNTDTQYF. In DNA form, the CDR3 reads TGTGCCAGCAGCTTGACAGGGGACTTAACTAACACAGATACGCAGTATTTT.

This CDR3 reads CASSPGTSGGNQETQYF. CDR3 DNA: TGTGCCAGCTCACCAGGGACTAGCGGGGGGAACCAAGAGACCCAGTACTTC. The rearrangement joins TRBV18 to TRBJ2-5; 15 bases are a match to TRBD2. With V trimmed by 2 bases and J by 0 bases, 1 base remained unmatched. The CDR3 totals 17 residues. Germline assignment: CDR1 KGHSH and CDR2 LQKENI.

The rearrangement uses TRBV11-3 and TRBJ2-1, with TRBD2 matching 10 bases. The V and J ends lost 8 bases and 5 bases, in that order; junction bases with no gene match: 15. Germline CDR1 reads SGHNT; CDR2 reads YENEEA. The CDR3 contains 17 residues. The CDR3 nucleotides read TGTGCCAGCGGATGGGTCCCGCTAGCGGGGGCAAACAATGAGCAGTTCTTC. This codes for CASGWVPLAGANNEQFF.

This clone was recorded a few times. This sequence joins TRBV7-8 and TRBJ2-7; TRBD2 is a possible D gene (6 bases). Germline CDR1 reads SGHVS; CDR2 reads FQNEAQ. CDR3 length: 13 amino acids. Trimming cost V 0 bases and J 3 bases, with 6 bases left between them. CDR3 sequence: CASSLAGSYEQYF. DNA for the CDR3: TGTGCCAGCAGCTTAGCCGGGAGCTACGAGCAGTACTTC.

The chain employs TRBV28 and TRBJ1-1; 7 nucleotides align to TRBD1. The germline V gene has CDR1 MDHEN and CDR2 SYDVKM. The CDR3 loop spans 14 amino acids. Losses at the gene ends were 2 bases for V and 8 bases for J; bases not matched to a gene: 8. The CDR3 nucleotides are TGTGCCAGCAGTTTACGGACAGGCCGGCCCGAAGCTTTCTTT. Translation gives CASSLRTGRPEAFF.

The chain recombines TRBV27 with TRBJ2-3, with 7 bases identical to TRBD1. Per germline, CDR1 MNHEY and CDR2 SMNVEV (reference sequence). This CDR3 is built from 18 residues. With V trimmed by 2 bases and J by 0 bases, 11 bases remained unmatched. The CDR3 nucleotides read TGTGCCAGCAGTTTAGTCCCTCAGGGGGTCCTTAGCACAGATACGCAGTATTTT. Residues: CASSLVPQGVLSTDTQYF.

This sequence joins TRBV6-1 and TRBJ2-7; the match to TRBD1 covers 10 bases. Germline-derived CDR1 and CDR2 are MNHNS and SASEGT. The CDR3 spans 16 residues. The V gene end was trimmed by 2 bases and the J gene end by 4 bases; junction bases not matched to a gene: 8. In nucleotides, the CDR3 is TGTGCCAGCAGTGAACTGGAGACAGGGGGCCGGTACGAGCAGTACTTC. This encodes CASSELETGGRYEQYF.

The chain links TRBV27 to TRBJ2-3; 12 bases are shared with TRBD2. The length of the CDR3 is 17 residues. CDR1 and CDR2 from the germline V gene are MNHEY and SMNVEV (reference sequence). After removal of 6 bases from V and 4 bases from J, the junction contained 11 bases not matched to a gene. The CDR3 DNA reads as TGTGCCAGCAGCCCGACGCGACTAGCGGGAGCCCCAGATACGCAGTATTTT. Amino acids: CASSPTRLAGAPDTQYF.

The chain recombines TRBV6-5 with TRBJ1-1, with a possible D match to TRBD1 (5 bases). V lost 5 bases and J lost 4, with 14 bases in between. CDR1 and CDR2 (germline): MNHEY, SVGAGI. The CDR3 runs to 14 residues. The CDR3 is CASSTGASGTEAFF. For the CDR3, the DNA is TGTGCCAGCAGTACTGGGGCCTCGGGCACTGAAGCTTTCTTT.

The V and J genes are TRBV6-6 and TRBJ2-7; perhaps TRBD2 as D (5 bases). Deletions cut 8 bases from V and 2 bases from J, with 13 bases between. CDR3 length: 13 amino acids. Germline CDR1 is MNHNY and CDR2 is SVGAGI (reference sequence). This CDR3 reads CASGTGFTYEQYF. CDR3 coding DNA: TGTGCCAGCGGAACGGGGTTTACCTACGAGCAGTACTTC.

This clone was observed once. The gene calls are TRBV10-3 and TRBJ2-7; 12 bases are a match to TRBD2. The CDR3 is made up of 17 amino acids. Germline CDR1 is ENHRY and CDR2 is SYGVKD. V trimming: 6 bases; J trimming: 0 bases; junction bases outside the gene matches: 9. Here the CDR3 DNA reads TGTGCCATCAGCCTGACTAGCGGGGGCCCCAGCTCCTACGAGCAGTACTTC. Translation: CAISLTSGGPSSYEQYF.

This rearrangement joins TRBV5-6 to TRBJ2-1, with a weak D call TRBD2 (5 bases). This CDR3 is 12 amino acids long. The germline V gene encodes CDR1 SGHDT and CDR2 YYEEEE. The V gene lost 2 bases and the J gene lost 7 bases, with 7 bases spanning the gap. CDR3 amino acids: CASSFSGNEQFF. CDR3 nucleotide sequence: TGTGCCAGCAGCTTTTCGGGGAATGAGCAGTTCTTC.

This chain uses TRBV2 with TRBJ2-3; TRBD2 aligns across 9 bases. The CDR3 spans 15 residues. V trimming: 5 bases; J trimming: 0 bases; junction bases outside the gene matches: 3. Germline V CDR1 and CDR2: SNHLY, FYNNEI. The CDR3 spells CASSLAGLSTDTQYF. CDR3 DNA: TGTGCCAGCAGTCTAGCGGGACTCAGCACAGATACGCAGTATTTT.

The rearrangement links TRBV7-8 to TRBJ1-1, with 7 bases lining up with TRBD1. CDR3 length equals 14 residues. The junction had 4 bases not matched to a gene; V was cut back by 1 base and J by 5 bases. CDR1 is SGHVS and CDR2 is FQNEAQ in the germline V gene. CDR3 sequence reads: CASSLVGDSTEAFF. In nucleotides, the CDR3 is TGTGCCAGCAGCTTAGTAGGGGACAGTACTGAAGCTTTCTTT.

This clone has only a few counts. The chain couples TRBV27 to TRBJ2-5; 10 bases agree with TRBD1. The tail of the sequence fits TRBJ2-7 better, so the J call may be wrong. CDR1 and CDR2 from the germline V gene are MNHEY and SMNVEV (reference sequence). This CDR3 has 13 amino acids. The chain's CDR3 is CASRRTGGYEQYF. The CDR3 coding sequence is TGTGCCAGCCGCCGGACAGGGGGCTACGAGCAGTACTTC.

This sequence joins TRBV10-3 and TRBJ2-7, with TRBD1 identical over 7 bases. There are 13 residues in the CDR3. V lost 6 bases, J lost 6 bases, and 8 bases stayed unmatched. The germline gives CDR1 ENHRY, CDR2 SYGVKD. The CDR3 spells CAISDNAGGEQYF. In DNA, the CDR3 is TGTGCCATCAGCGATAATGCAGGGGGCGAGCAGTACTTC.

J is TRBJ2-7 and V is TRBV5-6; TRBD2 is a possible D gene (6 bases). Germline values: CDR1 SGHDT, CDR2 YYEEEE. With 1 base removed from V and 0 bases from J, the gap between germline ends came to 17 bases. The CDR3 consists of 17 residues. The CDR3 DNA reads TGTGCCAGCAGCTTGAGGTTGGGAGGATCCAGCTCCTACGAGCAGTACTTC. This translates into CASSLRLGGSSSYEQYF.

J is TRBJ2-7 and V is TRBV5-4, with D maybe TRBD1 (5 bases). Trimming left V 2 bases short and J 2 bases short, with 11 bases between. The length of the CDR3 is 14 residues. Germline CDR1 and CDR2: SGHNT and YYREEE (reference sequence). The CDR3 region has the DNA TGTGCCAGCAGCTTACAAACAGGCCCCTACGAGCAGTACTTC. It yields the protein CASSLQTGPYEQYF.

This clone has just a few counts. The chain couples TRBV2 to TRBJ2-3, with TRBD2 matching 9 bases. The CDR3 contains 14 residues. V lost 6 bases and J lost 0; bases outside the gene matches: 1. Germline V lookup: CDR1 SNHLY, CDR2 FYNNEI. The CDR3 bases are TGTGCCAGCAGCGGGACTAGCAGCACAGATACGCAGTATTTT. It codes for CASSGTSSTDTQYF.

The genes are TRBV9 and TRBJ2-5; TRBD2 matches 14 bases. Germline V CDR1 and CDR2: SGDLS, YYNGEE. V shed 0 bases and J 2 bases; nucleotides not matched to a gene: 9. This CDR3 region has 19 residues. The CDR3 spells CASSVGLAGGRARQETQYF. The CDR3 nucleotides read TGTGCCAGCAGCGTAGGACTAGCGGGAGGGAGAGCGAGGCAAGAGACCCAGTACTTC.